Below, 5 T cell receptor beta chains from the same sample are listed, as sequenced in a study of blood T cell repertoires in COVID-19 (dated by TCRdb to about 2020). The method was the immunoSEQ multiplex PCR assay. This is the immuneACCESS table as TCRdb keeps it, with only in-frame sequences that have V and J called. A part of the clones is gone; compared with another copy, unresolved V genes explain less than half, and the rest is unexplained. Within this sample are about 150,000 clones, with roughly nine tenths of them counted one time only. Less than 0.6% of the sample is taken by the ten largest. Sequencing was performed on peripheral blood. These receptors were obtained from a man between 45 and 60 years old with acute or convalescent COVID-19.

The chain is built from TRBV7-2 and TRBJ1-6; possible D gene TRBD1, 6 bases. V was pared by 4 bases and J by 10 bases, with 26 bases between. The germline CDR1 and CDR2 sequences are SGHTA and FQGNSA. The CDR3 runs 18 residues. The DNA of the CDR3 is TGTGCCAGCAGCTCGGACAGTTTTCGGAACACCCGCTTATCACCCCTCCACTTT. This sequence encodes CASSSDSFRNTRLSPLHF.

A note on this clone: Within the sample, other DNA sequences also encode this same CDR3. The J gene is TRBJ1-1, the V gene TRBV28; 8 bases line up with TRBD1. The junction had 4 bases not matched to a gene; V was cut back by 5 bases and J by 2 bases. The germline CDR1 and CDR2 sequences are MDHEN and SYDVKM. There are 14 residues in the CDR3. The CDR3 region is CASSLGQGNTEAFF. CDR3 bases: TGTGCCAGCAGTCTCGGACAGGGTAACACTGAAGCTTTCTTT.

The rearrangement joins TRBV27 to TRBJ1-4, with D possibly being TRBD1 (6 bases). CDR3 length: 14 residues. Per germline, CDR1 MNHEY and CDR2 SMNVEV (reference sequence). V gave up 8 bases and J gave up 8 bases, with 18 bases separating them. CDR3 amino acids: CASGSQGLGEKLFF. The CDR3 DNA sequence: TGTGCCAGCGGGTCACAGGGCCTAGGGGAAAAACTGTTTTTT.

This chain uses TRBV11-2 with TRBJ1-6; 9 bases are shared with TRBD1. The CDR3 spans 15 residues. CDR1 is SGHAT, CDR2 FQNNGV, per germline. J was trimmed by 6 bases and V by 4 bases; bases with no gene match: 4. The DNA for the CDR3 is TGTGCCAGCAGCTCAGGGGACAGGGCTAATTCACCCCTCCACTTT. This encodes CASSSGDRANSPLHF.

The chain uses TRBV29-1 and TRBJ2-5, with a tentative D call TRBD2 (7 bases). The length of the CDR3 is 12 residues. Trimming took 4 bases from V and 4 from J, leaving 10 bases between them. Germline values: CDR1 SQVTM, CDR2 ANQGSEA. The CDR3 reads CSVGGGGETQYF. The DNA for the CDR3 is TGCAGCGTTGGGGGAGGGGGAGAGACCCAGTACTTC.